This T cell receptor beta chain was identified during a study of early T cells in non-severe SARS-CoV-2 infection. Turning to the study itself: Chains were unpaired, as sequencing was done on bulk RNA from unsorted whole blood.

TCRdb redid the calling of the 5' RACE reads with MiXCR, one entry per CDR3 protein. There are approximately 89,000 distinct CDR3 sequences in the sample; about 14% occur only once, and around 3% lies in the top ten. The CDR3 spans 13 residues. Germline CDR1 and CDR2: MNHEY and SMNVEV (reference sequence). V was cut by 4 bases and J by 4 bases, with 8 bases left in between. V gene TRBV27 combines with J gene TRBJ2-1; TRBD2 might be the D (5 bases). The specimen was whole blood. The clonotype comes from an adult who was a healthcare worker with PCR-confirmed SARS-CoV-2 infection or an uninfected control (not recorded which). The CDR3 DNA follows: TGTGCCAGCAGTTCACGACTATACAATGAGCAGTTCTTC. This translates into CASSSRLYNEQFF.